The clone carrying this T cell receptor (beta chain) was found once. Its antigen remains unidentified. The data stem from a study of T cell responses to AZD1222 COVID-19 vaccine. Study-level findings and limits: Targeting of unmutated variant regions was reportedly seen in nearly half of spike-specific TCRs.

Germline V gene lookup returns CDR1 LGHNA and CDR2 YSLEER. There are 15 residues in the CDR3. The germline V and J ends were trimmed by 0 bases and 4 bases, with 10 bases remaining between them. Sequenced by immunoSEQ multiplex PCR; TCRdb stores in-frame clones only, minus some. The sample comprises more than 150,000 clones, approximately 86% of which are singletons, and about 7% rests with the top ten. The source was peripheral blood, collected after recovery from COVID-19. The receptor's source is an adult who had recovered from COVID-19. This chain joins TRBV4-3 and TRBJ1-5; D is undetermined. CDR3 nucleotide sequence: TGCGCCAGCAGCCAAGATCACGGTTTAAATCAGCCCCAGCATTTT. This codes for CASSQDHGLNQPQHF.